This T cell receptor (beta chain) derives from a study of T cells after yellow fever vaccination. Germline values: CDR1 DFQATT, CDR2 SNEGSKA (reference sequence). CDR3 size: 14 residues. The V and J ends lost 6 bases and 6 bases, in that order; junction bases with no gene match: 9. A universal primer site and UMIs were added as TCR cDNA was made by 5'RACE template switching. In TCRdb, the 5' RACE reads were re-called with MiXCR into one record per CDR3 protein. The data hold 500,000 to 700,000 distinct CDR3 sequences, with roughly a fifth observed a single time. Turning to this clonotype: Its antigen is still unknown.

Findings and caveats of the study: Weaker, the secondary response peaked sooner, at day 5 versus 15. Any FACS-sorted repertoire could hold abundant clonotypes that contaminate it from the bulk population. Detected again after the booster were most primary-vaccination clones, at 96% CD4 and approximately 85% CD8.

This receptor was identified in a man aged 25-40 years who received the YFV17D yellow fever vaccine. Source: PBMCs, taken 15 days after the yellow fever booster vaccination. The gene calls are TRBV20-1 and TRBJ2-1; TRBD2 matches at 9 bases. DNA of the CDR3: TGCAGTGCGCGACGGAGCGGGGGGCCCAATGAGCAGTTCTTC. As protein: CSARRSGGPNEQFF.